This T cell receptor beta chain was identified during a study of immunodeficiency (dated by TCRdb to the late 2010s). Concerning the study at large: To search for oligoclonality and VDJ recombination defects, the researchers carried out a repertoire analysis. Results the study describes overall, beyond this receptor: In entropy comparisons, n=3 (open circles) was shown for patients versus healthy controls, and a thymic development effect was only suggested as possible. Based on top-100 and total clonotype frequencies, severe oligoclonality was found in patient CD8+ T cells but not in patient CD4+ T cells. Relative to control CD8+ T cells, CD8+ T cells from patients had restricted TRB V-J pairing and a lower productive entropy.

After extraction using the QIAamp DNA Blood Mini Kit, genomic DNA was sent off for immunoSEQ repertoire analysis. Using a standard quantity of genomic DNA template, multiplex PCR was run to amplify the CDR3 regions. An Illumina platform was used to sequence the PCR products. Under the source paper's analysis protocol: Sequences were aligned to a reference, with V, D and J gene definitions taken from IMGT. Closely related sequences were merged by a nearest-neighbor clustering algorithm so that PCR and sequencing errors were removed. V, D and J usage was examined in productive unique and total sequences using ImmunoSEQ Analyzer tools along with R version 3.6.1. The table was pulled from immuneACCESS by TCRdb, which kept in-frame rearrangements only. Such tables lose some clones; where checked, under half of the loss comes from unresolved V genes, and the rest has no known cause. The D gene and trimming were derived from the DNA, and the V and J assignments and clone size from that table. The table for this sample lists some 1,100 clones; around 90% of them were counted only once. The ten largest clones capture approximately 1.5% of the sample.

As for this clone: Its antigen is currently not known. Per-nucleotide qualities are absent, and no much larger clonotype sits a single base away.

Before TCR sequencing, CD3+CD8+ T cells were sorted out of fresh PBMCs. Including the terminal cysteine and phenylalanine, the CDR3 comprises 16 residues. Of the read, only the CDR3 DNA is kept; its 48 bases are in frame from base 1. The germline ends are 15 bases apart after V is trimmed by 1 base and J by 3 bases. The CDR1 and CDR2 encoded by the germline V gene (reference sequence) are SGHNT and YYREEE. Sequenced sample: CD8+ T cells from blood. The TCR was taken from a female donor. This sequence uses TRBV5-4 and TRBJ2-3; possibly the D gene is TRBD2, per 6 matching bases. Here the CDR3 is given as CASSLIGGERTDTQYF. The bases are TGTGCCAGCAGCTTGATAGGAGGGGAGAGGACAGATACGCAGTATTTT.